This T cell receptor beta chain was obtained from a study of cytomegalovirus exposure and HLA in healthy donors (dated by TCRdb to about 2017). Regarding the research as a whole: An earlier analysis of 587 of the donors reported about 280 Gb of sequence data and 100 million to 120 million unique TCR beta sequences obtained from about 200 million T cells. Across around 400 genotyped donors of the cohort, an average of roughly 230,000 unique TCR beta nucleotide sequences per donor were sequenced, and about a sixth of those sequences were non-productive. Class I and class II HLA loci were covered by the typing at four-digit resolution. Using immunosequencing, the study profiled T cell repertoires from some 670 subjects and related those repertoires to cytomegalovirus serostatus. To predict cytomegalovirus infection status, the study brought together high-throughput TCR immunosequencing, statistical association of individual TCRs with disease status, and machine learning. Typing coverage varied by locus: roughly 620-640 donors for A, B, C, DRB1 and DQB1; roughly 510 for DQA1; about 600 for DPA1; under 490 for DPB1. All discovery cohort repertoires had been generated using a single sequencing platform. In addition to the first cohort of roughly 670 subjects, a separate validation cohort of about 120 different subjects was used. In a later genetic analysis, genome-wide SNP genotypes for about 65% of the roughly 700 donors were used, and that subset was treated as a discovery cohort. Of the approximately 400 genotyped donors, approximately 81% were placed in the genetic ancestry cluster associated with self-reported Caucasian donors. Roughly 290 gigabases of sequencing data and around 90 million unique TCR sequences made up an early release that covered about 640 HLA-typed donors. In the later analysis, no new phenotypic data were used to find candidate immune exposures; instead, reliance was placed on TCR beta sequences and their occurrence across donors. Donor age, sex, ethnicity and CMV serostatus were compiled together with the repertoire data. A later analysis re-analyzed previously published TCR beta repertoires from 600 to 850 donors and added high-resolution HLA genotyping to study TCR occurrence patterns. The study was designed to test whether signatures of past pathogen exposure could be identified by cataloging public T cell receptors. An earlier analysis of a few hundred of the donors applied high-throughput TCR beta sequencing to assess whether each TCR beta V gene segment acted as functional or pseudogenic. Roughly five DR-DQ haplotypes were treated as single units for association and clustering because of strong linkage in the cohort.

In total, roughly 710 healthy bone marrow donors made up the cohort. At the time of sampling, every cohort member was nominally healthy, though immune exposures that went unrecorded were likely present. The donor was CMV seronegative and was included in the group of under 450 seronegative cohort members. Each donor provided a peripheral blood sample, and peripheral blood mononuclear cells were used for TCR beta sequencing. Genomic DNA extraction from the blood cell samples was performed with the Qiagen DNeasy Blood Extraction Kit. Library creation used the immunoSEQ multiplex PCR assay. A mixture of 60 forward primers for TCR Vbeta segments and 13 reverse primers for TCR Jbeta segments was used in the multiplex PCR. Amplification of the CDR3 region of rearranged TCR beta genes was performed with a multiplex PCR assay on genomic DNA. The amplified TCR beta libraries were sequenced on the Illumina HiSeq System as 87-base-pair reads. Per the original workflow: A later analysis counted 75 million to 100 million unique TCR beta chains across the 666 repertoires, and about 10 million of these chains were shared by at least two donors. A nearest-neighbor algorithm error-corrected the raw reads and collapsed the reads into unique sequences, merging closely related sequences to remove PCR and sequencing errors. Alignment of CDR3 sequences to IMGT reference sequences was used to assign V, D and J gene segments. For a sequence to be retained, a match of at least six nucleotides to both a V gene segment and a J gene segment was required. Rearrangements were called productive when the CDR3 lacked stop codons and stayed in frame with V and J; all others were non-productive. Following IMGT convention, CDR3 was defined as the stretch from the second conserved V-encoded cysteine to the conserved J-encoded phenylalanine. Sequences without an unambiguous match to a single V gene segment were excluded from the earlier analysis of about 630 of the donors. In an earlier analysis of several hundred of the donors, V segments were called functional above 56.7% productive rearrangements and were called segregating when the between-donor standard deviation exceeded 5%. A statistical classification framework was built for diagnosing cytomegalovirus status from the catalog of TCR beta chain sequences. In a later analysis, TCR nucleotide sequences were compared against IMGT/GENE-DB human TR gene sequences so that V and J genes could be assigned. In a later analysis, CDR3 sequences and most-parsimonious VDJ recombination scenarios were assigned using the TCRdist pipeline. In a later analysis, every TCR beta chain was defined by the combination of its CDR3 amino acid sequence and its V-gene family, and reads without a unique V-gene family were dropped. As a way to deal with suspected cross-contamination and a sequencing artifact, a later analysis dropped under 600 nucleotide sequences that were highly shared and had low generation probability. In a later analysis, a clonal expansion index for each public chain was calculated from normalized within-repertoire ranks of inferred template counts. Generation probabilities in a later analysis came from a VDJ recombination model fitted to out-of-frame rearrangements, and those results were checked against IGoR. In a later analysis, TCR-TCR, TCR-HLA and TCR-CMV co-occurrence was scored with hypergeometric tests, and a repertoire-size bias correction was applied to TCR pairs. To estimate false discovery rates, a later analysis permuted the HLA or CMV assignments 20 times. In a later analysis, co-occurring TCRs were grouped using DBSCAN, with TCRdist sequence similarity added in when clustering inside HLA-allele-positive subsets. Co-occurrence clustering excluded repertoires with fewer than 30,000 or more than 120,000 public chains, plus five with anomalous nucleotide sharing. TCRdb's version of the immuneACCESS table is confined to in-frame rearrangements and falls short of the full clone set. An unresolved V gene accounts for under half of the shortfall where checked; the remainder is of unknown origin. That table supplies the V and J calls and clone size; D and trimming were determined from the DNA. Within this sample are some 110,000 clones, with less than 85% of them counted one time only. Roughly 3.4% of the sample lies in the top ten.

A remark on this clone: The specificity of this receptor is unknown. Base qualities are not at hand, and no much larger clone is one base apart.

The paper as a whole reports these results and caveats: The cohort was sequenced for TCR beta chains only, and without alpha or paired-chain data the features that could be detected were limited. Because counts were too low, more than 15 rarely observed V segments, including chromosome 9 orphons, were excluded from the earlier analysis of roughly 580 of the donors. Presence/absence analyses assumed roughly uniform sequencing depth across donors, an assumption that may not hold. The classifier was reported to diagnose cytomegalovirus status with high specificity and sensitivity in both the original cohort and the validation cohort. CMV serostatus was the only immune exposure information available for the cohort. The 87-base-pair reads could not distinguish some IMGT-functional V segments, including TRBV6-2 and TRBV6-3, so those segments were excluded. A later analysis reported that several top co-occurrence clusters appeared linked to parvovirus B19, influenza, CMV and Epstein-Barr virus. A further reported finding was that TCR beta sequences accurately predicted the HLA-A and HLA-B alleles for most subjects in the first cohort. Specific HLA alleles were associated with 15,000 to 20,000 TCR beta sequences at a false discovery rate of 0.05 in a later analysis. Most TCR sequences were observed very rarely across donors, whereas some public TCRs were present in many individuals. Compared with the roughly 600-donor mean, donors in an Asian-associated ancestry cluster had fewer N-insertions in productive TCRs, according to a later genetic analysis. Most CMV-associated TCR beta chains appeared to be HLA-restricted in a later analysis, and the HLA associations seemed to be driven largely by CMV exposure. A total of fewer than 200 TCR beta chains were listed by the study as associated with cytomegalovirus. Because HLA typing was unavailable for some donors at each locus, only the typed subset was used in association tests. The authors suggested that the approach could potentially be generalized to other disease states and immunological phenotypes. V-gene and J-gene trimming of TCR beta chains was associated with a missense DCLRE1C variant in a later genetic analysis, and the association was replicated in an independent cohort. In vitro tests confirmed that a few of the cytomegalovirus-associated TCR beta chains recognize cytomegalovirus antigens. Compared with equally common non-associated chains, HLA-associated TCR beta chains in a later analysis were more clonally expanded and had lower generation probabilities. Linkage disequilibrium might explain the correlated functional status among segregating V segments, but an unknown experimental factor could not be excluded. In an earlier analysis of approximately 600 of the donors, most TCR beta V segments were observed in productive rearrangements about 90% or about 30% of the time, broadly matching IMGT annotations. A group of highly shared sequence variants was considered likely to be a technical artifact of the sequencing pipeline. In a later analysis, the rate of TCR association differed among HLA loci, with DRB1 alleles having the most associated TCRs and HLA-C alleles having the fewest. When HLA alleles, especially DR and DQ, strongly co-occurred, attributing TCR associations to individual alleles was difficult.

The V end loses 8 bases and the J end loses 5 bases, and a stretch of 21 bases separates them. CDR1 is given as MNHNY and CDR2 as SVGAGI, both from the germline V gene (reference sequence). Spanning cysteine to phenylalanine, the CDR3 consists of 15 amino acids. The only DNA kept is the CDR3, 45 bases in frame from the first base. The clonotype was recovered from a man in his sixties in good health and CMV-seronegative. The sequenced material came from PBMCs. The chain uses TRBV6-6 and TRBJ2-5; a weak D assignment points to TRBD1 (6 bases agree). The CDR3 reads CASSPAARGRETQYF. The bases are TGTGCCAGCTCCCCCGCGGCCAGGGGCCGTGAGACCCAGTACTTC.